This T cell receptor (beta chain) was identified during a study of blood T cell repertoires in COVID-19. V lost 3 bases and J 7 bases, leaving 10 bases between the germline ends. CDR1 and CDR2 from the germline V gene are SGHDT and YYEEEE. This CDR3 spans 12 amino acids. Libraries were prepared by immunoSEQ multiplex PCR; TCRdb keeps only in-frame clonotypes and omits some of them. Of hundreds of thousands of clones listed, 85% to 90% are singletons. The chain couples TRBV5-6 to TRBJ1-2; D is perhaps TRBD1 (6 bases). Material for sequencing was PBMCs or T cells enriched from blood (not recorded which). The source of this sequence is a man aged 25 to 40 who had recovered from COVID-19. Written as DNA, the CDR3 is TGTGCCAGCAGCTCCCAGGGGTTTGGCTACACCTTC. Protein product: CASSSQGFGYTF.